Listed below are T cell receptor beta chains from one sample, sequenced in a study of blood T cells in healthy people across ages. TCRdb recomputed calls from the 5' RACE reads with MiXCR, one row per CDR3 protein. The profile shows about 570,000 distinct CDR3 sequences, 27% of them singletons. The sequenced material came from blood. The receptors stem from a woman between 70 and 85 years old in good health. Both conserved end residues are part of each CDR3. Each record gives: J gene, V gene, D gene, clone size, CDR3 protein, CDR3 DNA. The D gene is left open where the match is weak. Clone size is stated in some rows and not others, as once, few, many or a class when expanded.

TRBJ1-1 | TRBV5-1 | TRBD1 | few | CASSMTGNPTEAFF | TGCGCCAGCAGCATGACAGGGAACCCCACTGAGGCTTTCTTT
TRBJ1-4 | TRBV7-2 | NA | NA | CASSRGAGEKLFF | TGTGCCAGCAGCCGTGGCGCTGGGGAAAAACTGTTTTTT
TRBJ2-7 | TRBV20-1 | NA | NA | CSASGGYEQYF | TGCAGTGCGTCCGGCGGCTACGAGCAGTACTTC
TRBJ2-3 | TRBV5-1 | NA | many | CASSSGGTDTQYF | TGTGCTAGCAGCTCCGGTGGCACAGATACGCAGTATTTT
TRBJ2-5 | TRBV28 | TRBD2 | NA | CASSHGLAGGQRTQYF | TGTGCCAGCAGCCACGGACTAGCGGGGGGGCAACGCACCCAGTACTTC
TRBJ2-5 | TRBV11-2 | NA | few | CASSLVLGRVETQYF | TGTGCCAGCAGCTTAGTCCTTGGGCGGGTGGAGACCCAGTACTTC
TRBJ1-4 | TRBV20-1 | TRBD1 | few | CSARDRKQGREKLFF | TGCAGTGCTAGAGATAGGAAACAGGGGCGCGAAAAACTGTTTTTT
TRBJ1-2 | TRBV12-3/TRBV12-4 | NA | few | CASSFPGLINYGYTF | TGTGCCAGCAGTTTTCCGGGTCTAATTAACTATGGCTACACCTTC
TRBJ2-7 | TRBV5-1 | TRBD2 | few | CASSFRGLLAGGYEQYF | TGCGCCAGCAGCTTCCGGGGCCTGCTAGCGGGGGGATACGAGCAGTACTTC
TRBJ2-5 | TRBV13 | TRBD2 | NA | CASSSGGHRAQYF | TGTGCCAGCAGCTCGGGAGGTCACCGGGCCCAGTACTTC
TRBJ1-3 | TRBV9 | NA | few | CASSVEPGGSGNTIYF | TGTGCCAGCAGCGTAGAGCCCGGGGGCTCTGGAAACACCATATATTTT
TRBJ2-2 | TRBV20-1 | NA | few | CSARDPKVSAGTGELFF | TGCAGTGCTAGAGATCCCAAGGTGTCCGCGGGGACCGGGGAGCTGTTTTTT
TRBJ2-5 | TRBV4-2 | NA | many | CASSQPGPEETQYF | TGTGCCAGCAGCCAACCGGGACCAGAAGAGACCCAGTACTTC
TRBJ2-5 | TRBV7-9 | TRBD2 | NA | CARSFSGQTQYF | TGTGCCCGCAGCTTTAGCGGGCAGACCCAGTACTTC
TRBJ2-7 | TRBV10-3 | TRBD1 | NA | CAISRDRGASYEQYF | TGTGCCATCAGCCGGGACAGGGGTGCCTCCTACGAGCAGTACTTC
TRBJ2-3 | TRBV5-1 | NA | few | CASMSIPGPIFTDTQYF | TGCGCCAGCATGTCTATTCCGGGGCCCATATTCACAGATACGCAGTATTTT
TRBJ2-6 | TRBV7-9 | NA | few | CASSSTGGSGANVLTF | TGTGCCAGCAGCTCGACAGGAGGCTCTGGGGCCAACGTCCTGACTTTC
TRBJ2-1 | TRBV6-4 | NA | NA | CASSPGGGEPYNEQFF | TGTGCCAGCAGTCCGGGGGGCGGGGAGCCCTACAATGAGCAGTTCTTC
TRBJ2-1 | TRBV20-1 | NA | few | CSASSQANEQFF | TGCAGTGCTAGTTCTCAGGCCAATGAGCAGTTCTTC
TRBJ2-1 | TRBV7-9 | NA | few | CASSVAAGEQFF | TGTGCCAGCAGCGTGGCGGCGGGGGAGCAGTTCTTC
TRBJ1-1 | TRBV20-1 | TRBD1 | NA | CSARVPSQGARSTEAFF | TGCAGTGCTAGAGTCCCTTCACAGGGGGCTAGGAGTACTGAAGCTTTCTTT
TRBJ1-1 | TRBV5-1 | NA | NA | CASTIGPPNTEAFF | TGCGCCAGCACCATTGGACCGCCGAACACTGAAGCTTTCTTT
TRBJ2-3 | TRBV12-3/TRBV12-4 | NA | NA | CASSITGTASADTQYF | TGTGCCAGCAGTATCACCGGGACAGCTAGCGCAGATACGCAGTATTTT
TRBJ1-6 | TRBV18 | NA | NA | CASARRDSPLHF | TGTGCCAGCGCCCGGAGGGATTCACCCCTCCACTTT
TRBJ2-7 | TRBV5-1 | TRBD1 | few | CARSLPGQEQYF | TGCGCCCGCAGCCTACCGGGACAGGAGCAGTACTTC
TRBJ2-7 | TRBV7-9 | TRBD1 | few | CASSKPGQPYEQYF | TGTGCCAGCAGCAAACCGGGACAGCCATACGAGCAGTACTTC
TRBJ2-5 | TRBV29-1 | TRBD2 | NA | CSVEVLAGVQETQYF | TGCAGCGTTGAAGTCCTAGCGGGGGTCCAAGAGACCCAGTACTTC
TRBJ2-7 | TRBV2 | TRBD1 | few | CASSDRTGPYEQYF | TGTGCCAGCAGCGACAGGACAGGGCCCTACGAGCAGTACTTC
TRBJ2-7 | TRBV6-2/TRBV6-3 | NA | few | CASSRPLYEQYF | TGTGCCAGCAGTCGCCCTCTCTACGAGCAGTACTTC
TRBJ1-2 | TRBV27 | TRBD1 | NA | CASRMTGTYGYTF | TGCGCCAGCAGGATGACAGGGACCTATGGCTACACCTTC
TRBJ1-1 | TRBV6-5 | NA | NA | CASSSYGLNTEAFF | TGTGCCAGCAGTTCCTATGGACTGAACACTGAAGCTTTCTTT
TRBJ2-1 | TRBV5-1 | NA | few | CASSRTGTSSYNEQFF | TGCGCCAGTTCCAGAACGGGGACCAGCTCCTACAATGAGCAGTTCTTC
TRBJ1-1 | TRBV5-1 | NA | few | CASSSNRQNMNTEAFF | TGCGCCAGCAGCTCCAACCGACAGAACATGAACACTGAAGCTTTCTTT
TRBJ2-5 | TRBV6-2/TRBV6-3 | TRBD1 | few | CAIWTGSGETQYF | TGTGCCATCTGGACAGGATCAGGAGAGACCCAGTACTTC
TRBJ1-3 | TRBV4-3 | NA | NA | CASSQEYRSSGNTIYF | TGCGCCAGCAGCCAAGAATACCGTTCGTCTGGAAACACCATATATTTT
TRBJ1-2 | TRBV29-1 | TRBD1 | once | CSVEGDRDRAYGYTF | TGCAGCGTTGAGGGCGACAGGGATCGTGCCTATGGCTACACCTTC
TRBJ2-7 | TRBV6-2/TRBV6-3 | TRBD2 | NA | CASTRGPAGEAYEQYF | TGTGCCAGCACCCGGGGTCCTGCGGGGGAAGCCTACGAGCAGTACTTC
TRBJ2-7 | TRBV27 | NA | NA | CAEGRSYEQYF | TGTGCCGAGGGGCGGTCCTACGAGCAGTACTTC
TRBJ1-3 | TRBV7-9 | NA | few | CASSGRGSSGNTIYF | TGTGCCAGCAGCGGCAGGGGTTCCTCTGGAAACACCATATATTTT
TRBJ2-4 | TRBV5-5 | NA | few | CASSPEGVWAIDKNIQYF | TGTGCCAGCAGCCCTGAGGGTGTGTGGGCCATCGACAAAAACATTCAGTACTTC
TRBJ2-2 | TRBV6-2/TRBV6-3 | TRBD2 | few | CASNLAGGQNTGELFF | TGTGCCAGCAATCTCGCGGGGGGTCAGAACACCGGGGAGCTGTTTTTT
TRBJ1-1 | TRBV29-1 | NA | NA | CSAGAGGGKTEAFF | TGCAGCGCTGGAGCCGGAGGGGGGAAAACTGAAGCTTTCTTT
TRBJ2-1 | TRBV7-2 | NA | NA | CASSLISSWNNEQFF | TGTGCCAGCAGCTTGATATCTAGCTGGAACAATGAGCAGTTCTTC
TRBJ2-1 | TRBV5-1 | TRBD2 | NA | CASRLASGEQFF | TGCGCCAGCCGACTAGCTAGTGGTGAGCAGTTCTTC
TRBJ2-3 | TRBV4-2 | NA | few | CASSQVGSRNTDTQYF | TGTGCCAGCAGCCAAGTAGGTAGCCGAAACACAGATACGCAGTATTTT
TRBJ2-5 | TRBV5-1 | NA | NA | CASSRLGGEETQHF | TGCGCCAGCAGCCGGCTGGGGGGAGAAGAGACCCAGCACTTC